Below, 3 T cell receptor beta chains from the same sample are listed, as sequenced in a study of regulatory T cells in long-lasting Graves disease. Time point specified: persistent/refractory GD, antithyroid drugs over 5 years with positive TRAb. Construction of the TCR library relied on RNA isolated from PBMCs. The TCR beta library used iRepertoire HTBI primers with Arm-PCR amplification of CDR3. TCRdb re-derived calls from the multiplex PCR reads in MiXCR, one entry per CDR3 protein. The sample includes under 450,000 distinct CDR3 sequences, roughly 24% of them seen just once. Source: peripheral blood mononuclear cells (PBMCs), taken when the disease was refractory, from a patient treated with antithyroid drugs. The receptors here all came from a woman between 40 and 55 years old with Graves disease.

This clonotype was seen a handful of times. This chain joins TRBV20-1 and TRBJ2-7; 8 bases are shared with TRBD1. The germline V gene has CDR1 DFQATT and CDR2 SNEGSKA (reference sequence). This CDR3 has 14 residues. Trimming took 0 bases from V and 6 from J; bases not matched to a gene: 7. This CDR3 is CSARDQGAPLEQYF. The CDR3 DNA reads TGCAGTGCTAGAGATCAGGGGGCCCCTCTCGAGCAGTACTTC.

The chain couples TRBV20-1 to TRBJ1-2, with 9 bases lining up with TRBD1. Germline V CDR1 and CDR2: DFQATT, SNEGSKA (reference sequence). This CDR3 is built from 13 residues. V was clipped by 5 bases and J by 5 bases; unmatched bases: 6. This CDR3 is CSAEQGAGYGYTF. Written as DNA, the CDR3 is TGCAGTGCTGAACAGGGGGCCGGGTATGGCTACACCTTC.

This clonotype has a handful of counts. The chain links TRBV11-2 to TRBJ2-7; 11 bases agree with TRBD2. Germline V gene sequence: CDR1 SGHAT, CDR2 FQNNGV. V dropped 4 bases and J dropped 6; count of bases not matched to a gene: 8. There are 15 residues in the CDR3. The CDR3 nucleotides are TGTGCCAGCAGCTACCCTAGCGGGAGGATGGTCGAGCAGTACTTC. Translating gives CASSYPSGRMVEQYF.